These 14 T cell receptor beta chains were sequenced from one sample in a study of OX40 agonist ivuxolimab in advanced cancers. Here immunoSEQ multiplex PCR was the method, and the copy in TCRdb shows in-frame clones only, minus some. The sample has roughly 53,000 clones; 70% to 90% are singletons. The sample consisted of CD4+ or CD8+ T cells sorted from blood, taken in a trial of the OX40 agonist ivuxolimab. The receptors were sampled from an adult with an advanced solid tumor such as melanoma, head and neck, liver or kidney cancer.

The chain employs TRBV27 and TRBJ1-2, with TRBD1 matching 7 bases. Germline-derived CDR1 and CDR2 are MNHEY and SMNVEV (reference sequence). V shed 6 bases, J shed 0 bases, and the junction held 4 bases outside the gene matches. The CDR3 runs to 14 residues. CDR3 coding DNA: TGTGCCAGCAGACCTACAGGGGCTAACTATGGCTACACCTTC. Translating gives CASRPTGANYGYTF.

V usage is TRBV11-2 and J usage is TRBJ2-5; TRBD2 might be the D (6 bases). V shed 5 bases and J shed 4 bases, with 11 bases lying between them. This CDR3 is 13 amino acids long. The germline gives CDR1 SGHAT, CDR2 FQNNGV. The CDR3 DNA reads TGTGCCAGCAGCGCCGCGGAGGGAGAGACCCAGTACTTC. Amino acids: CASSAAEGETQYF.

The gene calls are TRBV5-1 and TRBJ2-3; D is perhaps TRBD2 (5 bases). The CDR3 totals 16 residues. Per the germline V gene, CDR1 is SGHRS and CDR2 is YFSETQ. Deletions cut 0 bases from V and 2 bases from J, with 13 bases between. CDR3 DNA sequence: TGCGCCAGCAGCTTGGAGTCGGCGGGCCTCACAGATACGCAGTATTTT. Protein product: CASSLESAGLTDTQYF.

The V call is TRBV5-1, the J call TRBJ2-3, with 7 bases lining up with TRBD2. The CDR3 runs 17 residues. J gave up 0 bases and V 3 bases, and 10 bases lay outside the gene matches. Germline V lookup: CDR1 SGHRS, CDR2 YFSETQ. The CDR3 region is CASSSMLAAPSTDTQYF. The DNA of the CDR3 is TGCGCCAGCAGCTCCATGCTAGCGGCCCCCAGCACAGATACGCAGTATTTT.

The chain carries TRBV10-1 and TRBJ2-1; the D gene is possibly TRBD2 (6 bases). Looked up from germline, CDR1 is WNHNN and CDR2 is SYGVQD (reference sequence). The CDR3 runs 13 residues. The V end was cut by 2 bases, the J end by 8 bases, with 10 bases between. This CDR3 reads CASSEGGRYEQFF. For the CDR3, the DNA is TGCGCCAGCAGTGAGGGGGGGAGGTATGAGCAGTTCTTC.

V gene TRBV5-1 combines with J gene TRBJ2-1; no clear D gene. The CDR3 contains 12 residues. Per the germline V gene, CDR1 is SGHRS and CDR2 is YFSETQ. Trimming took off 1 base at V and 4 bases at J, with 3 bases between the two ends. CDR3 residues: CASSLSYNEQFF. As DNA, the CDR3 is TGCGCCAGCAGCTTGTCATACAATGAGCAGTTCTTC.

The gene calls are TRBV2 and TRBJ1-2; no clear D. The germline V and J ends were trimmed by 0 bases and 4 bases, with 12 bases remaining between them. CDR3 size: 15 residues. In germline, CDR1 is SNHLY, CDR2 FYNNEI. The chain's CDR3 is CASSEARPWGYGYTF. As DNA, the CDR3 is TGTGCCAGCAGTGAAGCGAGGCCATGGGGCTATGGCTACACCTTC.

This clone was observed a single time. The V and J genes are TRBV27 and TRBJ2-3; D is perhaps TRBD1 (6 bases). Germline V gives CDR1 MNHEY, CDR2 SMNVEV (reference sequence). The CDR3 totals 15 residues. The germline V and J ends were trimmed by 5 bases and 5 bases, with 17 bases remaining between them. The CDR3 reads CASSPGQLDRDTQYF. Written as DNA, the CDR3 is TGTGCCAGCAGTCCCGGACAGCTAGATCGAGATACGCAGTATTTT.

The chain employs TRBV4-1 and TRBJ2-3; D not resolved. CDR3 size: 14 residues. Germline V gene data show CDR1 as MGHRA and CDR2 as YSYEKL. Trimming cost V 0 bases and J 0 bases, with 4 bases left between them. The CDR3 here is CASSQDVSTDTQYF. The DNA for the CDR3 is TGCGCCAGCAGCCAAGACGTCAGCACAGATACGCAGTATTTT.

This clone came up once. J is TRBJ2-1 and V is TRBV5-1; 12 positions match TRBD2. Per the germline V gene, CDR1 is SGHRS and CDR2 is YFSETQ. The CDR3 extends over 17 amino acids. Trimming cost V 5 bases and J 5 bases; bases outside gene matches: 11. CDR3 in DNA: TGCGCCAGCAGACAGAAACTAGCGGGAGGTATACACAATGAGCAGTTCTTC. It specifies CASRQKLAGGIHNEQFF.

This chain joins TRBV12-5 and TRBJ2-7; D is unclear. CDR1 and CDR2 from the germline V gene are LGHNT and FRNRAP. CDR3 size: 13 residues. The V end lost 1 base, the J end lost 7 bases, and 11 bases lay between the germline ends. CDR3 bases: TGTGCTAGTGGTTTGGACGCCGGAGTTGAGCAGTACTTC. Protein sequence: CASGLDAGVEQYF.

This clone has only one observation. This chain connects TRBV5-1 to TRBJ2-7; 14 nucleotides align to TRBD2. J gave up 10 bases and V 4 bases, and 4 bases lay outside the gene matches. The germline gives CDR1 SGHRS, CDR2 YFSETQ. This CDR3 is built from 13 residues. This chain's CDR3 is CASSLGLAGAQYF. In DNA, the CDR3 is TGCGCCAGCAGCCTGGGACTAGCGGGAGCTCAGTACTTC.

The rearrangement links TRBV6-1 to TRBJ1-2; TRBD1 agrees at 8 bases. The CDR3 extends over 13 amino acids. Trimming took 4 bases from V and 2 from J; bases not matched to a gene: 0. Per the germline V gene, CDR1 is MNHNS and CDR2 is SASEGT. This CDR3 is CASSGTGNYGYTF. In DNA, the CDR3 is TGTGCCAGCAGTGGGACAGGGAACTATGGCTACACCTTC.

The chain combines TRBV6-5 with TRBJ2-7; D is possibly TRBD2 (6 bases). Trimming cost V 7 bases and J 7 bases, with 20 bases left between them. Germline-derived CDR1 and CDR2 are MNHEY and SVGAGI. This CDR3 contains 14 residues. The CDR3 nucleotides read TGTGCCAGCACGCCTAGGGGACTTCGTGGGGAGCAGTACTTC. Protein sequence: CASTPRGLRGEQYF.